This T cell receptor beta chain was sequenced in a study of blood T cell repertoires in COVID-19. Background on the study: Acute and convalescent COVID-19 specimens originated in the United States, Italy and Spain.

Participant ages covered roughly 18 to 89 years across about 22 US areas. For recovered donors of Cohort 3, there were two negative PCRs, clearance, or symptom resolution. As processed by the authors: The assay estimated nucleated cells by amplifying reference gene primers. Sequencing used immunoSEQ multiplex PCR; TCRdb keeps in-frame clones, though not all of them. Clone size and the V and J calls come from that table; the DNA yielded D and trimming. This table holds approximately 310,000 clones, about 89% found once. The V end lost 2 bases, the J end lost 4 bases, and 14 bases lay between the germline ends. The CDR3 is 15 residues long. The germline gives CDR1 MDHEN, CDR2 SYDVKM.

This clonotype was obtained from a man aged 60-69 years who had recovered from COVID-19. The specimen sequenced was PBMCs or T cells enriched from blood (not recorded which). The V call is TRBV28, the J call TRBJ2-5; D is perhaps TRBD2 (5 bases). The CDR3 loop reads CASSLRPGGTETQYF. DNA for the CDR3: TGTGCCAGCAGTTTAAGGCCCGGAGGAACAGAGACCCAGTACTTC. Complete variable domain (other parts from reference TRBV28 and TRBJ2-5): DVKVTQSSRYLVKRTGEKVFLECVQDMDHENMFWYRQDPGLGLRLIYFSYDVKMKEKGDIPEGYSVSREKKERFSLILESASTNQTSMYLCASSLRPGGTETQYFGPGTRLLVL.